The clone carrying this T cell receptor beta chain has just a few counts. With 2 bases removed from V and 10 bases from J, the gap between germline ends came to 10 bases. The CDR3 length is 13 residues. Per germline, CDR1 SGHRS and CDR2 YFSETQ. Seattle researchers signed up patients amid active infection and tracked them longitudinally. The data were obtained in a study of blood T cell repertoires in COVID-19. For the study at large: COVID-19 samples, acute and convalescent, were from the United States, Italy and Spain.

Authors' data handling: Estimated nucleated cell counts came from reference gene primer amplification. TCRdb keeps only in-frame clones here, not all; method: immunoSEQ multiplex PCR. The V and J calls and clone size come from that table; D and trimming were worked out from the DNA. The sample carries over 75,000 clones, 88% recorded once. The genes are TRBV5-1 and TRBJ1-6; no definite D call. The TCR was taken from a man aged 45-65 years with COVID-19, enrolled during active disease. The sequenced material came from peripheral blood. The CDR3 DNA reads as TGCGCCAGCAGCTTCGGCAGCGGATCACCCCTCCACTTT. It yields the protein CASSFGSGSPLHF.